The 15 T cell receptor beta chains reported below all come from one sample, sequenced in a study of cytomegalovirus exposure and HLA in healthy donors. PCR employed 60 Vbeta and 13 Jbeta primers. The method was immunoSEQ multiplex PCR; TCRdb's version includes in-frame clones alone and lacks a portion of them. The sample lists 85,000 to 110,000 clones; approximately 66% were seen once. Sample: PBMCs. These receptors originate from a woman aged 45 to 65 in good health and CMV-seronegative.

The chain employs TRBV11-2 and TRBJ2-7, with 7 bases that match TRBD1. V was clipped by 5 bases and J by 6 bases; unmatched bases: 4. The CDR3 runs 12 residues. CDR1 SGHAT and CDR2 FQNNGV come from the germline V gene. CDR3 sequence reads: CASSINRGEQYF. The CDR3 region has the DNA TGTGCCAGCAGCATCAACAGGGGCGAGCAGTACTTC.

The chain is built from TRBV5-1 and TRBJ1-2; a weak D match, TRBD1 (6 bases). The CDR3 is 15 residues long. The germline V and J ends were trimmed by 0 bases and 3 bases, with 12 bases remaining between them. From germline, CDR1 is SGHRS and CDR2 YFSETQ. The CDR3 sequence: CASSLGGAGDYGYTF. In nucleotides, the CDR3 is TGCGCCAGCAGCTTGGGGGGGGCGGGAGACTATGGCTACACCTTC.

The CDR3 sequence: CASSEIGGASPDTQYF. In DNA, the CDR3 is TGTGCCAGCAGTGAGATAGGAGGGGCCTCCCCAGATACGCAGTATTTT. This chain connects TRBV6-4 to TRBJ2-3; D is possibly TRBD2 (6 bases). CDR3 size: 16 residues. Between the trimmed V and J ends, which lost 3 bases and 4 bases, there was a span of 17 bases. From germline, CDR1 is MRHNA and CDR2 SNTAGT.

This clone was recorded only once. The chain is built from TRBV5-1 and TRBJ1-3; D gene unclear. The V gene's germline CDR1 is SGHRS and CDR2 YFSETQ. Trimming took 1 base from V and 1 from J, leaving 9 bases between them. The CDR3 covers 15 residues. The CDR3 DNA reads TGCGCCAGCAGCTTGATGTGGAGTTCTGGAAACACCATATATTTT. Protein sequence: CASSLMWSSGNTIYF. Full variable domain (outside the CDR3, taken from reference TRBV5-1 and TRBJ1-3): KAGVTQTPRYLIKTRGQQVTLSCSPISGHRSVSWYQQTPGQGLQFLFEYFSETQRNKGNFPGRFSGRQFSNSRSEMNVSTLELGDSALYLCASSLMWSSGNTIYFGEGSWLTVV.

The table lists this clone with a count of one. V gene TRBV7-2 combines with J gene TRBJ2-5; perhaps TRBD1 as D (5 bases). Germline loops: CDR1 SGHTA, CDR2 FQGNSA. V was shortened by 5 bases and J by 5 bases, with 9 bases between the two germline ends. CDR3 length: 12 residues. CDR3 sequence (DNA): TGTGCCAGCAGCCCCAGGGCGGAGACCCAGTACTTC. Translating gives CASSPRAETQYF.

This clone appeared a few times. V and J are TRBV9 and TRBJ1-1; D remains ambiguous. CDR3 length: 14 amino acids. The germline CDR1 and CDR2 sequences are SGDLS and YYNGEE. Trimming pared 0 bases from V and 0 bases from J, leaving 6 bases between. The CDR3 bases are TGTGCCAGCAGCGTAGGGGCCATGAACACTGAAGCTTTCTTT. Translating it yields CASSVGAMNTEAFF.

The chain uses TRBV19 and TRBJ2-7; 8 nucleotides align to TRBD1. Germline CDR1 is LNHDA and CDR2 is SQIVND (reference sequence). The CDR3 runs to 15 residues. Trimming cost V 4 bases and J 3 bases; bases outside gene matches: 8. CDR3 sequence: CASSTGGTRFYEQYF. The DNA of the CDR3 is TGTGCCAGTAGTACAGGGGGCACGAGGTTCTACGAGCAGTACTTC.

The sample holds a few counts of this clone. The chain employs TRBV11-2 and TRBJ1-2; 7 nucleotides agree with TRBD1. V lost 5 bases, J lost 4 bases, and 4 bases stayed unmatched. The germline CDR1 and CDR2 sequences are SGHAT and FQNNGV. CDR3 length: 13 residues. In DNA, the CDR3 is TGTGCCAGCAGCCAGGGACAGTTCTATGGCTACACCTTC. Translation gives CASSQGQFYGYTF.

This clone was detected only a few times. V and J are TRBV15 and TRBJ2-5; TRBD2 agrees at 7 bases. The CDR3 runs to 16 residues. Germline CDR1 and CDR2: LNHNV and YYDKDF (reference sequence). With 3 bases clipped from V and 4 bases from J, the junction kept 11 bases outside the gene matches. CDR3 DNA: TGTGCCACCAGCAGCCCCCGGGGGGTTACCAGAGAGACCCAGTACTTC. It is translated as CATSSPRGVTRETQYF.

The chain is built from TRBV7-8 and TRBJ2-1; 12 bases are shared with TRBD2. With V trimmed by 6 bases and J by 4 bases, 16 bases remained unmatched. Germline V gene sequence: CDR1 SGHVS, CDR2 FQNEAQ. The length of the CDR3 is 19 residues. The DNA of the CDR3 is TGTGCCAGCAGTCCGAAGCCTAGCGGGGGGGCCTCGGGATACAATGAGCAGTTCTTC. Encoded protein: CASSPKPSGGASGYNEQFF.

This clone has more than one count but fewer than ten. This sequence joins TRBV5-6 and TRBJ1-5, with 9 bases identical to TRBD1. Germline CDR1 SGHDT, CDR2 YYEEEE. Trimming at V came to 0 bases and at J to 7 bases, leaving 8 bases not matched to a gene. This CDR3 has 16 amino acids. CDR3 DNA sequence: TGTGCCAGCAGCTTGGCGGGAGGACAGGGGTTACAGCCCCAGCATTTT. The encoded protein is CASSLAGGQGLQPQHF.

This CDR3 reads CASSLDRTDTQYF. CDR3 DNA: TGTGCCAGCAGCTTAGACAGGACAGATACGCAGTATTTT. V and J are TRBV7-2 and TRBJ2-3; weak D call: TRBD1 (5 bases). This CDR3 spans 13 amino acids. CDR1 and CDR2 from the germline V gene are SGHTA and FQGNSA. V gave up 1 base and J gave up 3 bases, with 5 bases separating them.

This chain joins TRBV5-1 and TRBJ2-7; 10 bases map to TRBD1. The V gene's germline CDR1 is SGHRS and CDR2 YFSETQ. The CDR3 has 15 amino acids. V was clipped by 4 bases and J by 6 bases; unmatched bases: 10. The CDR3 sequence: CASSGEWGQGTEQYF. The CDR3 nucleotides are TGCGCCAGCAGCGGGGAGTGGGGACAGGGGACCGAGCAGTACTTC.

There are a few counts of this clone. The chain carries TRBV6-1 and TRBJ1-6, with 7 positions matching TRBD1. There are 15 residues in the CDR3. Germline CDR1 is MNHNS and CDR2 is SASEGT. V trimming: 6 bases; J trimming: 8 bases; junction bases outside the gene matches: 10. In DNA, the CDR3 is TGTGCCAGCAGAGATGTAGGGACAGTAGATTCACCCCTCCACTTT. Its translation is CASRDVGTVDSPLHF.

This sequence joins TRBV2 and TRBJ2-3; D remains ambiguous. The CDR3 spans 11 residues. V was cut by 5 bases and J by 5 bases, with 5 bases left in between. Germline V gene sequence: CDR1 SNHLY, CDR2 FYNNEI. The CDR3: CASSPLDTQYF. CDR3 in DNA: TGTGCCAGCAGTCCCCTAGATACGCAGTATTTT.